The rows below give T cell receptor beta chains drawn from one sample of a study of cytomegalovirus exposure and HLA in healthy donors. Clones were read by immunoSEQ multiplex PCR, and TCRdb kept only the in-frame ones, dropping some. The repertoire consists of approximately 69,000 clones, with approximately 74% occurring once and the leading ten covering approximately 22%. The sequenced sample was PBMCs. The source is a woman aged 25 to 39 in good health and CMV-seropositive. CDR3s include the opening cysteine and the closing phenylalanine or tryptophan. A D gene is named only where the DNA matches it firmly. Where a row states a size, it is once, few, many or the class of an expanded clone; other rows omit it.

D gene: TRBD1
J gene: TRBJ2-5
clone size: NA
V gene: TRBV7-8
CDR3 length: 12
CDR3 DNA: TGTGCCAGCAGGACAGGGGGAGAGACCCAGTACTTC
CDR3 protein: CASRTGGETQYF

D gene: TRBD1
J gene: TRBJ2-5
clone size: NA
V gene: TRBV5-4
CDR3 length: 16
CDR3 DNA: TGTGCCAGCAGCTATGGACAGGGGGCGAGGGGGGAGACCCAGTACTTC
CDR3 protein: CASSYGQGARGETQYF

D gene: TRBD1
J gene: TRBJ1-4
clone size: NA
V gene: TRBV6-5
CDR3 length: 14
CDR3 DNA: TGTGCCAGCAGAGAGACAGGGTTCGGGGAAAAACTGTTTTTT
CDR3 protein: CASRETGFGEKLFF

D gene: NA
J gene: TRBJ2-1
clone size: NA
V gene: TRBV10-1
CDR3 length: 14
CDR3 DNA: TGCGCCAGCAGTAGGGCAGGGATTCTCAATGAGCAGTTCTTC
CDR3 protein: CASSRAGILNEQFF

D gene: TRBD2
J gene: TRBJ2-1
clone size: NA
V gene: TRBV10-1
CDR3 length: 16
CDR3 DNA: TGCGCCAGCAGTGAGTCGCAGACTAGCGGGGGTAATGAGCAGTTCTTC
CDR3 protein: CASSESQTSGGNEQFF

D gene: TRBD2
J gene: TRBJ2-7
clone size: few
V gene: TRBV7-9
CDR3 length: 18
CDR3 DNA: TGTGCCAGCAGCCCACAGGGACTAGCGCTTGCCGGAACCTACGAGCAGTACTTC
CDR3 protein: CASSPQGLALAGTYEQYF

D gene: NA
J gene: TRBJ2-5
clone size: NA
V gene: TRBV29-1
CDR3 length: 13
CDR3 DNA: TGCAGCGTTGACGGGACTTCCCTAGAGACCCAGTACTTC
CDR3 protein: CSVDGTSLETQYF

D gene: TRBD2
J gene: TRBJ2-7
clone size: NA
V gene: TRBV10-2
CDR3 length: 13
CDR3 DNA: TGCGCCAGCGGCGGGACTAGCGGCTACGAGCAGTACTTC
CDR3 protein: CASGGTSGYEQYF

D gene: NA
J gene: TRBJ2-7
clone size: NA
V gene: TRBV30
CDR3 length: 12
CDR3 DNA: TGTGCCTGGAGCCTACAGGGATACGAGCAGTACTTC
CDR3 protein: CAWSLQGYEQYF

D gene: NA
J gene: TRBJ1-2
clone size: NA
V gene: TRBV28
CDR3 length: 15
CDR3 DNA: TGTGCCAGCAGTTTAGGGATGAGGGCCAGGGGCGGCTACACCTTC
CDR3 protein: CASSLGMRARGGYTF

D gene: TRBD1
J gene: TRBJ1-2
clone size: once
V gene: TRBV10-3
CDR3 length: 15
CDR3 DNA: TGTGCCATCAGGACTGGGACAGGGGGCAACTATGGCTACACCTTC
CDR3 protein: CAIRTGTGGNYGYTF

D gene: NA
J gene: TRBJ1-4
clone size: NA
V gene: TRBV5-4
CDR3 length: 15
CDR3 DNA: TGTGCCAGCAGCTTGGGTGCAGCAACTAATGAAAAACTGTTTTTT
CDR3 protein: CASSLGAATNEKLFF

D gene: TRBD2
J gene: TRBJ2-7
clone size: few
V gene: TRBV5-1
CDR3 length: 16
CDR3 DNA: TGCGCCAGCAGCCCTTTCACTAGCGGAGGGACCCCCGAGCAGTACTTC
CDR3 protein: CASSPFTSGGTPEQYF

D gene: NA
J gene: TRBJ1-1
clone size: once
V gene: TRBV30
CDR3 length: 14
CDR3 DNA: TGTGCCTGGAGTAGGAGGGGGGGGAACACTGAAGCTTTCTTT
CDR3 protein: CAWSRRGGNTEAFF

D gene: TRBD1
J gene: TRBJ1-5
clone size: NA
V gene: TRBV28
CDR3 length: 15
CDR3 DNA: TGTGCCAGCAGTTTAAGGGGACAGGGCAATCAGCCCCAGCATTTT
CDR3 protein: CASSLRGQGNQPQHF

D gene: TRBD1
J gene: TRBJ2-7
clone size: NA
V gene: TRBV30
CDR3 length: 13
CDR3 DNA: TGTGCCTGCGACCCGACAGGGATCCACGAGCAGTACTTC
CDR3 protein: CACDPTGIHEQYF

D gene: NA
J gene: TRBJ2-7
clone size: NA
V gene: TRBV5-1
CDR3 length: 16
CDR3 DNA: TGCGCCAGCAGCCCCTCTGCCGGGACACTTACAGCCGAGCAGTACTTC
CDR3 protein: CASSPSAGTLTAEQYF

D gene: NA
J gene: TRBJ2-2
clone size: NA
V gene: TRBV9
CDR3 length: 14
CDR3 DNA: TGTGCCAGCAGCGTAGGGAGGGCCACCGGGGAGCTGTTTTTT
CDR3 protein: CASSVGRATGELFF

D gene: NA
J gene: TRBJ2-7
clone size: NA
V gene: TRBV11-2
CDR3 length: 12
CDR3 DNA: TGTGCCAGCAGCCCGCCAGGGAACGAGCAGTACTTC
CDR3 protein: CASSPPGNEQYF

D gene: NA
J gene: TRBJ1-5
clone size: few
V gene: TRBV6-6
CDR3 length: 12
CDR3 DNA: TGTGCCAGCAGGGCTGGCAATCAGCCCCAGCATTTT
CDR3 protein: CASRAGNQPQHF

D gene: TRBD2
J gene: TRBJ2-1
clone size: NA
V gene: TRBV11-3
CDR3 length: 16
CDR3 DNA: TGTGCCAGCAGCCCCGGGACTAGCGGGAGCTGGAATGAGCAGTTCTTC
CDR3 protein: CASSPGTSGSWNEQFF

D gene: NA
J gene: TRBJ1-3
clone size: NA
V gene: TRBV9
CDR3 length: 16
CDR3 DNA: TGTGCCAGCAGCGTAGGTCAGGCGAGCTCTGGAAACACCATATATTTT
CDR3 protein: CASSVGQASSGNTIYF

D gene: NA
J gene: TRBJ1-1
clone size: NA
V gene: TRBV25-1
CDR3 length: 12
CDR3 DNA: TGTGCCAGCTGCACAGGGAACACTGAAGCTTTCTTT
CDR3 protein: CASCTGNTEAFF

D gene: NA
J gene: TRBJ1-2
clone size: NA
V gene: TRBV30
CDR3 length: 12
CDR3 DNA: TGTGCCTTTAGAGGAGGGACCAATGGCTACACCTTC
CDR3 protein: CAFRGGTNGYTF

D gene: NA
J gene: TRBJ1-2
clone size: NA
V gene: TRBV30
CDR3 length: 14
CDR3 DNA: TGTGCCTGGGGCAGGCATACCAAGGACTATGGCTACACCTTC
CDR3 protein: CAWGRHTKDYGYTF

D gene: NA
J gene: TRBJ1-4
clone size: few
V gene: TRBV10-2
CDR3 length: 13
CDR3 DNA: TGCGCCAGCAGTGTCCAGGTCCAGGAAAAACTGTTTTTT
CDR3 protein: CASSVQVQEKLFF

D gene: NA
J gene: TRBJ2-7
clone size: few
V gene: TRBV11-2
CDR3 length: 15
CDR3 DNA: TGTGCCAGCAGCTCTAACAGGGATAGCTCCTACGAGCAGTACTTC
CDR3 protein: CASSSNRDSSYEQYF

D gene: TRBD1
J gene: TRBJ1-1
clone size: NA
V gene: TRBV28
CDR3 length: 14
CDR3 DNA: TGTGCCAGCAGCCTCGACAGGGTTGGGACTGAAGCTTTCTTT
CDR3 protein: CASSLDRVGTEAFF

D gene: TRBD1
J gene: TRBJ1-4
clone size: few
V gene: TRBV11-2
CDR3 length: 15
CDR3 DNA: TGTGCCAGCAGCGCCAACAGGGGGGAGGTTGAAAAACTGTTTTTT
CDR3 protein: CASSANRGEVEKLFF

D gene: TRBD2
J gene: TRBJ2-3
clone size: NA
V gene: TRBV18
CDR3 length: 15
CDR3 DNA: TGTGCCAGCTCAATCAGACTAGCAGTAGCAGATACGCAGTATTTT
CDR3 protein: CASSIRLAVADTQYF

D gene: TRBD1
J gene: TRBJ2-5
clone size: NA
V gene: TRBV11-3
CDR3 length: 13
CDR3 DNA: TGTGCCAGCAGCCGCGGACAGGAAGAGACCCAGTACTTC
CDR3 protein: CASSRGQEETQYF

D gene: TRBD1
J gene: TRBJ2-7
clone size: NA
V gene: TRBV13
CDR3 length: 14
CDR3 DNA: TGTGCCAGCAGCTCCTACAGGGGAGCCTACGAGCAGTACTTC
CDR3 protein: CASSSYRGAYEQYF

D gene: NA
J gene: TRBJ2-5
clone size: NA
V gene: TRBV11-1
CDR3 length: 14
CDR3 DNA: TGTGCCAGCAGCCCGAAGACTAGACGAGAGACCCAGTACTTC
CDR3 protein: CASSPKTRRETQYF

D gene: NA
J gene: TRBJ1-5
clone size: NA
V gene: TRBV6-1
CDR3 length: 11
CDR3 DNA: TGTGCCAGCAGCGGCCAGGTAGCCCAGCATTTT
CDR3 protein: CASSGQVAQHF

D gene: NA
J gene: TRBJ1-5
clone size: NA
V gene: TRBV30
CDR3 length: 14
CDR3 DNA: TGTGCCTGGAGTAGAGGGGGGGGAAATCAGCCCCAGCATTTT
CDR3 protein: CAWSRGGGNQPQHF

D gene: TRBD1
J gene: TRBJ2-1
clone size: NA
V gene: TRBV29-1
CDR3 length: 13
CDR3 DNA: TGCAGCGTTGAAGGGCCAGACAGGGGCGAGCAGTTCTTC
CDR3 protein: CSVEGPDRGEQFF

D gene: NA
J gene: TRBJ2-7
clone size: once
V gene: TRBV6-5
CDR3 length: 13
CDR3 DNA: TGTGCCAGCAGACCGCGATACTCCTACGAGCAGTACTTC
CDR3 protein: CASRPRYSYEQYF

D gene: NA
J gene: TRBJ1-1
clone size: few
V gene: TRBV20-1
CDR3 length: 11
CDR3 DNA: TGCAGTGCTGGACGGGGCACTGAAGCTTTCTTT
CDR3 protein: CSAGRGTEAFF

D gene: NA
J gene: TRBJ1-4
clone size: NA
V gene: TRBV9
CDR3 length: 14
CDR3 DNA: TGTGCCAGCAGCGTCGGCGGGACCGCAGAAAAACTGTTTTTT
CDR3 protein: CASSVGGTAEKLFF

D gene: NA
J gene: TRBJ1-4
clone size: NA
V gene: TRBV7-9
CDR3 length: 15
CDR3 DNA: TGTGCCAGCAGCTCCGGGTCCTCAACTAATGAAAAACTGTTTTTT
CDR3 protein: CASSSGSSTNEKLFF

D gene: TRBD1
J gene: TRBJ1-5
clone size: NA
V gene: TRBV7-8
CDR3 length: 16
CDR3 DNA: TGTGCCAGCAGCCTCAGGGACAGGGGAGGCAATCAGCCCCAGCATTTT
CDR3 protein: CASSLRDRGGNQPQHF

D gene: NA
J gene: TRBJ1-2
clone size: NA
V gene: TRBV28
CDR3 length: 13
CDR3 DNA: TGTGCCAGTAATCGGGGGGGCGGTCTTGGCTACACCTTC
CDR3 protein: CASNRGGGLGYTF

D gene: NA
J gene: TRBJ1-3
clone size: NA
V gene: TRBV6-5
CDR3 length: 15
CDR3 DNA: TGTGCCAGCAGTTACTCACTAAGCTCTGGAAACACCATATATTTT
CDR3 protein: CASSYSLSSGNTIYF

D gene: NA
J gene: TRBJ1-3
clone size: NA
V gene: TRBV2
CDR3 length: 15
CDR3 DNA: TGTGCCAGCAGTCCGATCCAGGGTGCAGGAAACACCATATATTTT
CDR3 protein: CASSPIQGAGNTIYF

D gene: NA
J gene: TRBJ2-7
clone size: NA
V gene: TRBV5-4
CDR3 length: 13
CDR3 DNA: TGTGCCAGCAGCTCCGGGACTGACTACGAGCAGTACTTC
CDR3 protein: CASSSGTDYEQYF

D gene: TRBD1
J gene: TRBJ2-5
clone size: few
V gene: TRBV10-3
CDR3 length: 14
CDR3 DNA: TGTGCCATCAGTGAAATGACAGGGTGGAAGACCCAGTACTTC
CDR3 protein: CAISEMTGWKTQYF